The 13 T cell receptor beta chains below were found in one sample sequenced in a study of PD-1 blockade in classical Hodgkin lymphoma. As for time point: cycle 4 day 1 (C4D1), after less than 7 weeks of nivolumab. No patient escaped relapse after autologous stem cell transplantation, and brentuximab vedotin exposure varied. Generated by immunoSEQ multiplex PCR, the TCRdb table keeps only in-frame clones and is missing some. The table records thousands of clones, roughly 90% of them present only once. The specimen comprised peripheral blood mononuclear cells (PBMCs), sampled before the fourth cycle of nivolumab. These receptor sequences come from a human donor with classical Hodgkin lymphoma.

The gene calls are TRBV10-2 and TRBJ2-2, with TRBD1 identical over 9 bases. CDR3 length: 14 residues. V trimming: 8 bases; J trimming: 3 bases; junction bases outside the gene matches: 4. Germline CDR1 reads WSHSY; CDR2 reads SAAADI. The DNA of the CDR3 is TGCGCCAGCCGAGACAGGGGGGACACCGGGGAGCTGTTTTTT. This translates into CASRDRGDTGELFF.

The V gene is TRBV5-1, the J gene TRBJ1-4; 10 positions agree with TRBD1. V shed 2 bases, J shed 5 bases, and the junction held 6 bases outside the gene matches. The CDR3 length is 16 residues. Looked up from germline, CDR1 is SGHRS and CDR2 is YFSETQ. CDR3 sequence (DNA): TGCGCCAGCAGCTTTGGACAGGGGGGAAGAAATGAAAAACTGTTTTTT. As protein: CASSFGQGGRNEKLFF.

This clone has a single count. The chain links TRBV7-9 to TRBJ2-7, with D possibly being TRBD1 (5 bases). The CDR3 runs 12 residues. V lost 5 bases and J 6 bases, leaving 11 bases between the germline ends. Germline V gene data show CDR1 as SEHNR and CDR2 as FQNEAQ (reference sequence). CDR3 bases: TGTGCCAGCAGCGCACAAGGGGTCGAGCAGTACGTC. This encodes CASSAQGVEQYV.

The rearrangement joins TRBV4-1 to TRBJ2-7, with D perhaps matching TRBD1 (5 bases). In germline, CDR1 is MGHRA, CDR2 YSYEKL. The V end was cut by 3 bases, the J end by 5 bases, with 8 bases between. The CDR3 has 12 residues. CDR3 in amino acids: CASSQGRHEQYV. The CDR3 bases are TGCGCCAGCAGCCAGGGGCGGCACGAGCAGTACGTC.

The CDR3 spells CASIGGSTDTQYF. DNA for the CDR3: TGCGCCAGCATCGGGGGAAGCACAGATACGCAGTATTTT. The genes are TRBV10-2 and TRBJ2-3; possible D gene TRBD2, 6 bases. This CDR3 is 13 amino acids long. V was shortened by 7 bases and J by 0 bases, with 8 bases between the two germline ends. The germline CDR1 and CDR2 sequences are WSHSY and SAAADI.

The chain carries TRBV5-1 and TRBJ2-7; the D is unclear. The germline V and J ends were trimmed by 5 bases and 3 bases, with 21 bases remaining between them. The CDR3 length is 16 residues. The germline V gene encodes CDR1 SGHRS and CDR2 YFSETQ. The CDR3 protein is CASSLNPGIGDYEQYV. The CDR3 nucleotides are TGCGCCAGCAGTCTGAACCCAGGAATTGGGGACTACGAGCAGTACGTC.

V is TRBV18 and J is TRBJ2-7; 7 nucleotides line up with TRBD1. CDR1 and CDR2 (germline): KGHSH, LQKENI. The V gene end was trimmed by 3 bases and the J gene end by 6 bases; junction bases not matched to a gene: 11. This CDR3 spans 15 amino acids. DNA of the CDR3: TGTGCCAGCTCACCGACAGTTAAGGGGGCTGGCGAGCAGTACGTC. It yields the protein CASSPTVKGAGEQYV.

V is TRBV5-4 and J is TRBJ1-4; no firm D call. This CDR3 has 14 amino acids. The V end lost 4 bases, the J end lost 7 bases, and 14 bases lay between the germline ends. Germline assignment: CDR1 SGHNT and CDR2 YYREEE (reference sequence). CDR3 coding DNA: TGTGCCAGCAGCACCGGCCCCGTGAGTGAAAAACTGTTTTTT. It yields the protein CASSTGPVSEKLFF.

This chain connects TRBV7-3 to TRBJ2-5; 9 bases are shared with TRBD1. V gave up 2 bases and J gave up 4 bases; unmatched junction bases: 8. From germline, CDR1 is SGHTA and CDR2 FQGTGA. The CDR3 has 16 amino acids. The CDR3 DNA is TGTGCCAGCAGCTTAGGGGGACAGGGCCGGGGAGAGACCCAGTACTTC. This codes for CASSLGGQGRGETQYF.

The genes are TRBV7-9 and TRBJ2-1; D unclear. Germline V gene data show CDR1 as SEHNR and CDR2 as FQNEAQ (reference sequence). The CDR3 is 15 amino acids. Trimming left V 1 base short and J 0 bases short, with 7 bases between. CDR3 bases: TGTGCCAGCAGCTTAGGGGCCGCCTCCTACAATGAGCAGTTCTTC. As protein: CASSLGAASYNEQFF.

The sample holds one count of this clone. The CDR3 nucleotides are TGCGCCAACGGGGAGCTTAAGGATAATCCGAACACCGGGGAGCTGTTTTTT. Translating it yields CANGELKDNPNTGELFF. This rearrangement joins TRBV10-1 to TRBJ2-2, with D perhaps TRBD2 (5 bases). CDR3 size: 17 residues. Looked up from germline, CDR1 is WNHNN and CDR2 is SYGVQD (reference sequence). V lost 10 bases to trimming and J lost 0 bases, with 21 bases between them.

The rearrangement joins TRBV18 to TRBJ1-2, with a possible D match to TRBD1 (5 bases). The V end was cut by 3 bases, the J end by 4 bases, with 15 bases between. CDR1 and CDR2 (germline): KGHSH, LQKENI. The CDR3 covers 15 residues. The CDR3 is CASSPPGGLGYGYTF. As DNA, the CDR3 is TGTGCCAGCTCACCTCCGGGGGGATTGGGCTATGGCTACACCTTC. Variable domain in full (rest from reference TRBV18 and TRBJ1-2): NAGVMQNPRHLVRRRGQEARLRCSPMKGHSHVYWYRQLPEEGLKFMVYLQKENIIDESGMPKERFSAEFPKEGPSILRIQQVVRGDSAAYFCASSPPGGLGYGYTFGSGTRLTVV.

In regard to this clone: Other nucleotide sequences in the sample specify the same CDR3. The genes are TRBV25-1 and TRBJ2-7, with D unresolved. The germline V gene has CDR1 MGHDK and CDR2 SYGVNS. The CDR3 covers 12 residues. CDR3 bases: TGCGCCAGCAGTGAATATCTTTTGAGGCCGTACGTC. It codes for CASSEYLLRPYV.